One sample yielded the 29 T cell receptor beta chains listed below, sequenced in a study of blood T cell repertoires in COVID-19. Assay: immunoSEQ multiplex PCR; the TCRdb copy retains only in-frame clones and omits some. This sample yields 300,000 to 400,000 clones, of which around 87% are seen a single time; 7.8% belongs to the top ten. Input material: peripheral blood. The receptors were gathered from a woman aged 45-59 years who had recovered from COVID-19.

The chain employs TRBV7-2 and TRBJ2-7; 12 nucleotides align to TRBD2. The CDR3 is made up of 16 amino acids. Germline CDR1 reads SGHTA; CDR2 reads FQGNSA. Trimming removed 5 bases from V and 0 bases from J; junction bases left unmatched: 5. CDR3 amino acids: CASSPGLAGNSYEQYF. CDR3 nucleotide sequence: TGTGCCAGCAGCCCGGGACTAGCGGGTAACTCCTACGAGCAGTACTTC.

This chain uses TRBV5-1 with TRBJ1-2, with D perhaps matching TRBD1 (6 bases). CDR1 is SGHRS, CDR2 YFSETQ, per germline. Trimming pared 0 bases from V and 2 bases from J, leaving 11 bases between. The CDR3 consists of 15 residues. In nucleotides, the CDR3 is TGCGCCAGCAGCTTGGGACAGGTGGGAAACTATGGCTACACCTTC. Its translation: CASSLGQVGNYGYTF.

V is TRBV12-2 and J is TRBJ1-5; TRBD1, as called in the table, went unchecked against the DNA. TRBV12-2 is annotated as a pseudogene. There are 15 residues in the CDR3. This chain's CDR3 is CASRTRQGAGQPQHF. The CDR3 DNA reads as TGTGCAAGTCGCACCAGACAGGGGGCCGGTCAGCCCCAGCATTTT.

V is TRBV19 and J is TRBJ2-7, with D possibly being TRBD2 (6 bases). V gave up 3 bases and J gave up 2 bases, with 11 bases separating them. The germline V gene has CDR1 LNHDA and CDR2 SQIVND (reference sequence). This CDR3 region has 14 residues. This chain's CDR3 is CASSMEGLTYEQYF. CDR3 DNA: TGTGCCAGTAGTATGGAGGGGTTGACCTACGAGCAGTACTTC.

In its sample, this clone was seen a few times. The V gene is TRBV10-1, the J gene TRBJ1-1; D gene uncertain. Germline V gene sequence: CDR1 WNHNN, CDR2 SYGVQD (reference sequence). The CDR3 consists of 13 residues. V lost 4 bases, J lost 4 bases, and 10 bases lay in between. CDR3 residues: CASSVGPGTEAFF. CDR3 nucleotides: TGCGCCAGCAGTGTAGGCCCGGGCACTGAAGCTTTCTTT.

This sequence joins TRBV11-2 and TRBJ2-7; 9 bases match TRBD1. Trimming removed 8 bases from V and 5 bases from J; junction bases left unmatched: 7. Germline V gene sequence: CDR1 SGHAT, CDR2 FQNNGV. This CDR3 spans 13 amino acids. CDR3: CASAVDRGNEQYF. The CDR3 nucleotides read TGTGCCAGCGCCGTGGACAGGGGTAACGAGCAGTACTTC.

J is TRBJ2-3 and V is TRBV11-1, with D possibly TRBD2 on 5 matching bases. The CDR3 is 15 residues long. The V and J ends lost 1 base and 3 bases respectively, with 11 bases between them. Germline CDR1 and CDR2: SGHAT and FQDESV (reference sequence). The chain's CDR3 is CASSLVETTTDTQYF. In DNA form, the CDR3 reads TGTGCCAGCAGCTTAGTAGAGACTACGACAGATACGCAGTATTTT. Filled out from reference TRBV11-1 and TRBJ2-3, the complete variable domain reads EAEVAQSPRYKITEKSQAVAFWCDPISGHATLYWYRQILGQGPELLVQFQDESVVDDSQLPKDRFSAERLKGVDSTLKIQPAELGDSAMYLCASSLVETTTDTQYFGPGTRLTVL.

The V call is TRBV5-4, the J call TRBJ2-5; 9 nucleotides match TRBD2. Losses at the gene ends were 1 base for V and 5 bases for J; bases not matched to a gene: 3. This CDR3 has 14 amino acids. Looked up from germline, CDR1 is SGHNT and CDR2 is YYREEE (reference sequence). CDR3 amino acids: CASSLTAGGETQYF. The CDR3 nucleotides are TGTGCCAGCAGCTTGACAGCGGGAGGCGAGACCCAGTACTTC.

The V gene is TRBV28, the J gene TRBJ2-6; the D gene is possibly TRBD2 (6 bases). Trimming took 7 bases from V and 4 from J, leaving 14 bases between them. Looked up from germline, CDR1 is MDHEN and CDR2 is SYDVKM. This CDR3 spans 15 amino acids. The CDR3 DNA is TGTGCCAGCAAGCCGGGAGCTTTAGGGGCCAACGTCCTGACTTTC. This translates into CASKPGALGANVLTF. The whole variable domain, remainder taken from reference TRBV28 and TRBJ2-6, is DVKVTQSSRYLVKRTGEKVFLECVQDMDHENMFWYRQDPGLGLRLIYFSYDVKMKEKGDIPEGYSVSREKKERFSLILESASTNQTSMYLCASKPGALGANVLTFGAGSRLTVL.

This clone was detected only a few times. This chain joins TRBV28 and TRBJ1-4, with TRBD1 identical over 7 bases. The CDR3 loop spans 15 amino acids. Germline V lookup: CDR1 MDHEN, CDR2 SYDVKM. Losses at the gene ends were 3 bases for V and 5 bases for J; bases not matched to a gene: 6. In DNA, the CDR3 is TGTGCCAGCAGTTTCTGGCAGGGGGGAAATGAAAAACTGTTTTTT. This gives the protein CASSFWQGGNEKLFF.

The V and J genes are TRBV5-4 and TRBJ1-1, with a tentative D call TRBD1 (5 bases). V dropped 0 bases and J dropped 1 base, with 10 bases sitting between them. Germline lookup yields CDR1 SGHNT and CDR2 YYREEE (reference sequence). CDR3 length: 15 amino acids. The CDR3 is CASSLGRGGNTEAFF. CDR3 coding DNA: TGTGCCAGCAGCTTGGGGCGGGGGGGGAACACTGAAGCTTTCTTT. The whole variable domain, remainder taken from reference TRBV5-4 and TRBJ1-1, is ETGVTQSPTHLIKTRGQQVTLRCSSQSGHNTVSWYQQALGQGPQFIFQYYREEENGRGNFPPRFSGLQFPNYSSELNVNALELDDSALYLCASSLGRGGNTEAFFGQGTRLTVV.

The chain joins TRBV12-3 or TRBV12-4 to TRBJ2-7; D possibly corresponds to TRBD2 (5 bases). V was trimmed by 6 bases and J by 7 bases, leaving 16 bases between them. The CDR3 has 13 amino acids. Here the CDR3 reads CASSLNGSGEQYF. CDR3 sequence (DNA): TGTGCCAGCAGCCTAAATGGGTCGGGAGAGCAGTACTTC.

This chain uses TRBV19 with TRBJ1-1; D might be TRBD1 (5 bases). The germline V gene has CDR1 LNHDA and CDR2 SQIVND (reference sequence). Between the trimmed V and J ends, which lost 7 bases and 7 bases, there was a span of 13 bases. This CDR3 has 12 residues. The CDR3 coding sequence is TGTGCCAGTATAATGGGGCATGATGAAGCTTTCTTT. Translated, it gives CASIMGHDEAFF.

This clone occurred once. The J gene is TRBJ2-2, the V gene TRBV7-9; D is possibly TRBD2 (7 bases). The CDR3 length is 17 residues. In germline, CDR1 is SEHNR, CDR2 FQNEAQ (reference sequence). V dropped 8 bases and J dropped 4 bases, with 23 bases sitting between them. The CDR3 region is CASRATRGAEATGELFF. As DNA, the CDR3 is TGTGCCAGCCGCGCCACCCGGGGGGCGGAGGCCACCGGGGAGCTGTTTTTT.

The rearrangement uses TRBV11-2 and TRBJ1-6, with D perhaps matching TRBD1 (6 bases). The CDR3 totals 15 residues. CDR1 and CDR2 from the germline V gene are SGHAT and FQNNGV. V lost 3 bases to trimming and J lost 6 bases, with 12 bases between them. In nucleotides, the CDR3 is TGTGCCAGCAGCTTGGCGGGGGGCGGTAATTCACCCCTCCACTTT. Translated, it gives CASSLAGGGNSPLHF.

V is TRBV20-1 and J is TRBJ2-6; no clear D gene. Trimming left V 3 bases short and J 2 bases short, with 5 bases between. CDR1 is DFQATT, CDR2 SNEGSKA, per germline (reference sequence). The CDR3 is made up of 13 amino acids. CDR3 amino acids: CSASSPGANVLTF. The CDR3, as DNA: TGCAGTGCTAGTAGCCCTGGGGCCAACGTCCTGACTTTC.

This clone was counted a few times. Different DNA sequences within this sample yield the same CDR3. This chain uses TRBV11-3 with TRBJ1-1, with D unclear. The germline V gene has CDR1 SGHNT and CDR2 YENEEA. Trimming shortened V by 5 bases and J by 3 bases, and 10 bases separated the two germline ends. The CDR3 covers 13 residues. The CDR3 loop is CASSPAADTEAFF. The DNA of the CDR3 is TGTGCCAGCAGCCCGGCGGCTGACACTGAAGCTTTCTTT.

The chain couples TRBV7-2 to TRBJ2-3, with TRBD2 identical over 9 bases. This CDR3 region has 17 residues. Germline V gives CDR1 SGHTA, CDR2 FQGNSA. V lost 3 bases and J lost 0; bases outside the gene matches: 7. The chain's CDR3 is CASSFGGSGGSTDTQYF. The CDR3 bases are TGTGCCAGCAGCTTCGGGGGCAGCGGGGGGAGCACAGATACGCAGTATTTT.

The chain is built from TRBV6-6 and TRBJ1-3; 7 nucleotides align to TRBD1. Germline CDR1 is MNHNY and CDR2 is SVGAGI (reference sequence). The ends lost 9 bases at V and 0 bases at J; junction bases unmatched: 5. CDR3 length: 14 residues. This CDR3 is CASNRGNSGNTIYF. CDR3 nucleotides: TGTGCCAGTAACAGGGGAAACTCTGGAAACACCATATATTTT.

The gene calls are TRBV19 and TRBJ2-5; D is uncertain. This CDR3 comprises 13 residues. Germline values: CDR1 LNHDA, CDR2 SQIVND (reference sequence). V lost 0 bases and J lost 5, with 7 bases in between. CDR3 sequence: CASSIDLSETQYF. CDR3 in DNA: TGTGCCAGTAGTATAGATCTATCGGAGACCCAGTACTTC.

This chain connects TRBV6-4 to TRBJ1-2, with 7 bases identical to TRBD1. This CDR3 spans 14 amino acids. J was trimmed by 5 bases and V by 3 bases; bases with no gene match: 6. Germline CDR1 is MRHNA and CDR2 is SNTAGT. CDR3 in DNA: TGTGCCAGCAGTGAGAATTCACAGGGGTATGGCTACACCTTC. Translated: CASSENSQGYGYTF.

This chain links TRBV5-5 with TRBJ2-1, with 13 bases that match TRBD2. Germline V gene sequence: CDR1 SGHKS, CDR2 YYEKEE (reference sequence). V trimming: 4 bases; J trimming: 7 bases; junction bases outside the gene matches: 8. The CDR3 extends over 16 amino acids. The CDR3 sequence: CASSPTSGRDGNEQFF. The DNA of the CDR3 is TGTGCCAGCAGCCCAACTAGCGGGAGGGATGGGAATGAGCAGTTCTTC.

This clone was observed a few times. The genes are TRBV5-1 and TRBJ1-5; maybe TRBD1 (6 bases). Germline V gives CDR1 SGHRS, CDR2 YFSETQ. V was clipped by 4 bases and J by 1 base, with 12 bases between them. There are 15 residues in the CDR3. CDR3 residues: CASSLTGISNQPQHF. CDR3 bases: TGCGCCAGCAGCCTCACAGGGATCAGCAATCAGCCCCAGCATTTT.

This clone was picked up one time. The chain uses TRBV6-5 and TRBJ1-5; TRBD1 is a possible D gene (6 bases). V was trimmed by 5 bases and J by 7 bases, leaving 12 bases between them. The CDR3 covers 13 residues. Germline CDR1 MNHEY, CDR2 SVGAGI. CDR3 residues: CASSRQVGQPQHF. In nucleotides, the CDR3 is TGTGCCAGCAGTAGACAGGTTGGCCAGCCCCAGCATTTT.

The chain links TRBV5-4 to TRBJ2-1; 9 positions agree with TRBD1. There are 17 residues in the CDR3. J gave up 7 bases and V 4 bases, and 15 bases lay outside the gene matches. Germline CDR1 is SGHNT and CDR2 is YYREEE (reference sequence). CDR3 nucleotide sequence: TGTGCCAGCAGCGGGAGGACAGGGGTTTACACTGGGAATGAGCAGTTCTTC. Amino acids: CASSGRTGVYTGNEQFF.

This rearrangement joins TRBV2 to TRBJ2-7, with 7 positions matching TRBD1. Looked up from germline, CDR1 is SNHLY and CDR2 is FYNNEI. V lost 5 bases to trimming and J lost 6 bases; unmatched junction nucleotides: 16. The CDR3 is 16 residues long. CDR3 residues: CASSTDLGQFTSEQYF. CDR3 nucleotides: TGTGCCAGCAGTACAGACTTGGGACAGTTCACGTCCGAGCAGTACTTC.

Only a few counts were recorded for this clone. The CDR3 reads CASGSYKPLDTIYF. The DNA of the CDR3 is TGTGCCAGCGGATCGTACAAGCCTCTAGACACCATATATTTT. The V call is TRBV28, the J call TRBJ1-3; D remains ambiguous. CDR3 length: 14 residues. Trimming removed 8 bases at V and 8 bases at J, with 19 bases between. Per germline, CDR1 MDHEN and CDR2 SYDVKM.

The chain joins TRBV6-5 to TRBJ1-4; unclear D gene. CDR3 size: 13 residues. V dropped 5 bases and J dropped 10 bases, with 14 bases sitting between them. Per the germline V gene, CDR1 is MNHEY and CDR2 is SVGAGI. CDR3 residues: CASSIDLGRKLFF. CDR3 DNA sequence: TGTGCCAGCAGTATAGATTTAGGGAGAAAACTGTTTTTT.

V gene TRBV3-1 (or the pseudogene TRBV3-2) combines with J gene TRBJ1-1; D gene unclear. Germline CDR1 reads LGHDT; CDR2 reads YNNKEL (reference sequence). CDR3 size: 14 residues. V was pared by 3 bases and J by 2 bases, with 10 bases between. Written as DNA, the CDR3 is TGTGCCAGCAGCCAGGCCCAGACTAACACTGAAGCTTTCTTT. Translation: CASSQAQTNTEAFF.